The present T cell receptor beta chain was sequenced within a study of shared clonotypes between healthy human individuals. The trim removed 7 bases at V and 6 bases at J, leaving 10 bases unmatched. The CDR3 is 15 amino acids. Germline CDR1 LNHDA, CDR2 SQIVND (reference sequence). The table came from immunoSEQ multiplex PCR; TCRdb's copy has only in-frame clones and leaves some out. The data contain over a million clones, under 80% of them singletons. Regarding the study as a whole: The naive CD4 repertoires of a few donors were compared, and around 4.9% of clonotypes were shared. Sampling used blood alone; tissue repertoires probably differ. All-four-donor shared clonotypes had higher generation probabilities than non-shared clonotypes did.

Details on this clone: Its antigen is not known.

The specimen was memory CD4+ T cells sorted from blood. Subset meaning: CD45RA-negative fraction. The chain employs TRBV19 and TRBJ1-1; 11 nucleotides match TRBD1. The source of this sequence is a man in his late teens or twenties in good health. Written as DNA, the CDR3 is TGTGCCAGTACCCGCACCGGGACAGGGGGTTCTGAAGCTTTCTTT. It codes for CASTRTGTGGSEAFF.